This TCR beta chain was identified during a study of blood T cell repertoires in COVID-19. Study overall: Samples came from the United States, Italy and Spain, spanning acute and convalescent COVID-19. Sources were T cells, B-cell-depleted T cells, or PBMCs; the material itself was cDNA or gDNA.

Germline values: CDR1 LGHNA, CDR2 YNFKEQ. The CDR3 has 13 residues. The V gene lost 1 base and the J gene lost 4 bases, with 8 bases spanning the gap. Some clones are missing from TCRdb's copy, which holds only in-frame ones; the method was immunoSEQ multiplex PCR. The data show under 350,000 clones, approximately 82% seen once. This chain joins TRBV4-2 and TRBJ2-7; D unresolved. Sequencing input: peripheral blood. The TCR comes from a man in his sixties who had recovered from COVID-19. The CDR3 here is CASSQALKYEQYF. Here the CDR3 DNA reads TGTGCCAGCAGCCAAGCCCTAAAGTACGAGCAGTACTTC.